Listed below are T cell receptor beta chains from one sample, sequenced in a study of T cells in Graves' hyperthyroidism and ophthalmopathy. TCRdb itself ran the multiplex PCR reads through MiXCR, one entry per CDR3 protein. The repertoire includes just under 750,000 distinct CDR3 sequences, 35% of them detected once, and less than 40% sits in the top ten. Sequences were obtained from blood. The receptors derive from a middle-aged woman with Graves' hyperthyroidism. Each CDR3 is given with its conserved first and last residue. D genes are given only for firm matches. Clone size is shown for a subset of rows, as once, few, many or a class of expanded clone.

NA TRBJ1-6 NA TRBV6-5 CASRFLAGQYNSPLHF TGTGCCAGCAGATTTCTAGCCGGACAGTATAATTCACCCCTCCACTTT
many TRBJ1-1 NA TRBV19 CASSMTDNTEAFF TGTGCCAGTTCCATGACCGACAACACTGAAGCTTTCTTT
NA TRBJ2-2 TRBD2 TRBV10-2 CASSLGLLAGGTGELFF TGCGCCAGCAGTTTGGGCCTTCTAGCGGGAGGTACCGGGGAGCTGTTTTTT
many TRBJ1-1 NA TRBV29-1 CSVVGGAAFF TGCAGCGTTGTTGGGGGAGCAGCTTTCTTT
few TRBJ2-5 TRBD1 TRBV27 CASRDRGVFWSETQYF TGTGCCAGCCGGGACAGGGGGGTTTTTTGGTCGGAGACCCAGTACTTC
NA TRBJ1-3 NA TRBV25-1 CASRPTGTGTSSGNTIYF TGTGCCAGCAGGCCAACGGGGACTGGGACGAGCTCTGGAAACACCATATATTTT
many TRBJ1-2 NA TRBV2 CASKPNYGYTF TGTGCCAGCAAACCCAACTATGGCTACACCTTC
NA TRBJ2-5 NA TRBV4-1 CASSQVGTAGETQYF TGCGCCAGCAGCCAAGTCGGGACAGCGGGAGAGACCCAGTACTTC
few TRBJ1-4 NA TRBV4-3 CASSQGQGEEKLFF TGCGCCAGCAGCCAAGGCCAGGGCGAAGAAAAACTGTTTTTT
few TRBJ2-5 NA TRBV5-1 CASSLVPWKETQYF TGCGCCAGCAGCTTGGTCCCGTGGAAGGAGACCCAGTACTTC
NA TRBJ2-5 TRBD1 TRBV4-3 CASSQRTGEGQETQYF TGCGCCAGCAGCCAAAGGACAGGGGAGGGTCAAGAGACCCAGTACTTC
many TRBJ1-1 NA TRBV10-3 CATRLNTEAFF TGTGCCACTCGGTTAAACACTGAAGCTTTCTTT
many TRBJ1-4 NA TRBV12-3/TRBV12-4 CASSFGGWKLFF TGTGCCAGCAGTTTCGGGGGGTGGAAACTGTTTTTT
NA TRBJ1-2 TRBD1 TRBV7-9 CASSGPGGGGYTF TGTGCCAGCAGCGGGCCAGGGGGCGGGGGCTACACCTTC
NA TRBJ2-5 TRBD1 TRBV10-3 CASHRAGTVKETQYF TGTGCCAGCCACCGGGCAGGGACAGTGAAAGAGACCCAGTACTTC
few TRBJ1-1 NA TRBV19 CASSLKGWANTEAFF TGTGCCAGCAGTTTAAAGGGATGGGCGAACACTGAAGCTTTCTTT
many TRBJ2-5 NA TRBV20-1 CSARPMAGAQETQYF TGCAGTGCTAGACCTATGGCTGGGGCTCAAGAGACCCAGTACTTC
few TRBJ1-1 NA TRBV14 CASSQDWGSGTEAFF TGTGCCAGCAGCCAAGACTGGGGGTCGGGCACTGAAGCTTTCTTT
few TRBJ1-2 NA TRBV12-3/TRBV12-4 CASSPGFLDYGYTF TGTGCCAGCAGTCCAGGGTTTCTGGACTATGGCTACACCTTC
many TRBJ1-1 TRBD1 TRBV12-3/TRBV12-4 CASSLGDRGTEAFF TGTGCCAGCAGTTTAGGGGACAGGGGCACTGAAGCTTTCTTT
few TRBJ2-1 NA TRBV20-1 CSARVGGYSYNEQFF TGCAGTGCTAGAGTGGGCGGCTACTCCTACAATGAGCAGTTCTTC
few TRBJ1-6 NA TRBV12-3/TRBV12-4 CASTSRGSSYNSPLHF TGTGCCAGCACCTCCCGTGGGAGCTCCTATAATTCACCCCTCCACTTT
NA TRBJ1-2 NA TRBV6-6 CASLAESNYGYTF TGTGCCAGCCTGGCAGAGAGCAACTATGGCTACACCTTC
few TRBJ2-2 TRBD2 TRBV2 CALNRGLANTGELFF TGTGCCCTCAACCGGGGACTAGCCAACACCGGGGAGCTGTTTTTT
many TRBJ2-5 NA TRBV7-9 CASSRDTQETQYF TGTGCCAGCAGCAGGGACACCCAAGAGACCCAGTACTTC
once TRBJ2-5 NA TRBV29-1 CSLDTGETQYF TGCAGCTTGGACACAGGAGAGACCCAGTACTTC
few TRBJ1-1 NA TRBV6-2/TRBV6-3 CASGNLSGNTEAFF TGTGCCAGCGGCAATCTCAGCGGGAACACTGAAGCTTTCTTT
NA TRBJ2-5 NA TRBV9 CASSVERADETQYF TGTGCCAGCAGCGTAGAAAGGGCGGACGAGACCCAGTACTTC
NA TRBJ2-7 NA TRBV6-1 CASRRDQGYEQYF TGTGCCAGCAGGCGGGACCAGGGGTACGAGCAGTACTTC
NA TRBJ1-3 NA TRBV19 CASSWQGMGELSGNTIYF TGTGCCAGTAGTTGGCAGGGCATGGGAGAACTCTCTGGAAACACCATATATTTT
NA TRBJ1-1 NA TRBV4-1 CASSLLTRGVTEAFF TGCGCCAGCAGCCTTCTGACTCGAGGGGTCACTGAAGCTTTCTTT
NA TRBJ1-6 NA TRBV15 CATSSFFNSPLHF TGTGCCACCAGCAGTTTCTTTAATTCACCCCTCCACTTT
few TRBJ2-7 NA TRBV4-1 CASSPLAPSSYEQYF TGCGCCAGCAGCCCCCTCGCGCCCAGCTCCTACGAGCAGTACTTC
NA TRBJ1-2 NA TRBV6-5 CASSNTENYGYTF TGTGCCAGCAGTAACACAGAAAACTATGGCTACACCTTC
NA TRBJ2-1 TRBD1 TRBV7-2 CASSRDSGYEQFF TGTGCCAGCAGCCGGGACAGTGGCTATGAGCAGTTCTTC
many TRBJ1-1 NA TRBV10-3 CAINPGTNTEAFF TGTGCCATCAACCCAGGGACGAACACTGAAGCTTTCTTT
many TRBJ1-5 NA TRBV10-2 CASSAAGQYSNQPQHF TGCGCCAGCAGTGCCGCGGGGCAGTATAGCAATCAGCCCCAGCATTTT
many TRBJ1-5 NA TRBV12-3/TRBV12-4 CASSFGGSNQPQHF TGTGCCAGCAGCTTCGGTGGAAGCAATCAGCCCCAGCATTTT
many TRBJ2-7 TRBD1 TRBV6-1 CASCITGTAYEQYF TGTGCCAGCTGTATTACCGGGACAGCCTACGAGCAGTACTTC
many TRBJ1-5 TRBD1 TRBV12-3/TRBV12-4 CASSLDTGDQPQHF TGTGCCAGCAGTTTAGACACAGGGGATCAGCCCCAGCATTTT
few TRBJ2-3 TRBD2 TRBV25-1 CASSQPGLAGFSDTQYF TGTGCCAGCAGCCAACCGGGACTAGCGGGGTTTTCAGATACGCAGTATTTT
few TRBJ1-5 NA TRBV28 CASSTRGRSNQPQHF TGTGCCAGCAGTACTCGGGGCCGGAGCAATCAGCCCCAGCATTTT
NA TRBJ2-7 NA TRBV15 CATSRERAGYEQYF TGTGCCACCAGCAGAGAGAGGGCTGGCTACGAGCAGTACTTC
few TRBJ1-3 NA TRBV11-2 CASSLGQALSGNTIYF TGTGCCAGCAGCTTAGGACAGGCCCTCTCTGGAAACACCATATATTTT
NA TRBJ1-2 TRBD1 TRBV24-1 CATSRTGHGYTF TGTGCCACCAGCCGGACAGGGCATGGCTACACCTTC
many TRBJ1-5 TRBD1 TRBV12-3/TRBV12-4 CASSNRGLGNQPQHF TGTGCCAGCTCGAACAGGGGGCTTGGGAATCAGCCCCAGCATTTT
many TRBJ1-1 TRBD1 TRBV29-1 CSVTDRVTTEAFF TGCAGCGTGACGGACAGGGTAACCACTGAAGCTTTCTTT
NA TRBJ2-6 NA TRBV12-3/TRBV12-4 CASSFQMGGGWANVLTF TGTGCCAGCAGTTTCCAAATGGGGGGGGGCTGGGCCAACGTCCTGACTTTC
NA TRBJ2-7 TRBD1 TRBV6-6 CASNEGTGVLGQYF TGTGCCAGCAACGAGGGGACAGGGGTCCTGGGGCAGTACTTC
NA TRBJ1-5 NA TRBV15 CATSSGRSSQPQHF TGTGCCACCAGCAGTGGCAGAAGCAGTCAGCCCCAGCATTTT
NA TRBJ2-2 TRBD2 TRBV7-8 CASSRGTSGRAATGELFF TGTGCCAGCAGTAGAGGGACTAGCGGGAGGGCCGCCACCGGGGAGCTGTTTTTT
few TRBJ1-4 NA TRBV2 CASSTQGTTNEKLFF TGTGCCAGCAGCACACAGGGAACAACTAATGAAAAACTGTTTTTT
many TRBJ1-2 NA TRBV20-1 CSVSGVNYGYTF TGCAGTGTGTCGGGGGTGAACTATGGCTACACCTTC
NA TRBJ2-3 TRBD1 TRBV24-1 CATSDQTGWTTDTQYF TGTGCCACCAGTGATCAGACAGGGTGGACAACAGATACGCAGTATTTT